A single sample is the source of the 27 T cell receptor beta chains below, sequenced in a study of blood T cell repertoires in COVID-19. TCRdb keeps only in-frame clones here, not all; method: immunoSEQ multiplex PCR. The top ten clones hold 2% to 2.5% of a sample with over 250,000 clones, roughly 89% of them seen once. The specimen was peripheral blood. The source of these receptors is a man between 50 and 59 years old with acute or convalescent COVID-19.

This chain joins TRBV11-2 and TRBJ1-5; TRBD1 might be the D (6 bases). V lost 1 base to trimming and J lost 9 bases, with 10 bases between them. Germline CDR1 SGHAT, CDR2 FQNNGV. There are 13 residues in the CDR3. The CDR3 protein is CASSLGGGGPQHF. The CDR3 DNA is TGTGCCAGCAGCTTAGGAGGGGGGGGGCCCCAGCATTTT.

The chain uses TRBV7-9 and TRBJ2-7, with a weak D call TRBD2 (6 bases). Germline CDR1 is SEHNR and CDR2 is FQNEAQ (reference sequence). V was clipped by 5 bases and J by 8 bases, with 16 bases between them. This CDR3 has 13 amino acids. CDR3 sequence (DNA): TGTGCCAGCAGCCCCGGGGGATCGCAGCAGCAGTACTTC. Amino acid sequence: CASSPGGSQQQYF.

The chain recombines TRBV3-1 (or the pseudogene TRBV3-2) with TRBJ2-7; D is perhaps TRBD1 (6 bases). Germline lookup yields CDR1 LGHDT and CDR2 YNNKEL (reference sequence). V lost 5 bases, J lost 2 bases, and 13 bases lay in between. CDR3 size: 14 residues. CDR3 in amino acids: CASSTGQGPYEQYF. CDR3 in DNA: TGTGCCAGCAGCACGGGGCAGGGGCCCTACGAGCAGTACTTC.

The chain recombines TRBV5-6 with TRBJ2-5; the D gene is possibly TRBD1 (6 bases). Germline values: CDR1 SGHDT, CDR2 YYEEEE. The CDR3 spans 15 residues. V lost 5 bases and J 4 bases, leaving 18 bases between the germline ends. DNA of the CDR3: TGTGCCAGCAGTTACAGGGAAGCGGCAGGAGAGACCCAGTACTTC. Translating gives CASSYREAAGETQYF. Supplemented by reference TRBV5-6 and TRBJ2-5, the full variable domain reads DAGVTQSPTHLIKTRGQQVTLRCSPKSGHDTVSWYQQALGQGPQFIFQYYEEEERQRGNFPDRFSGHQFPNYSSELNVNALLLGDSALYLCASSYREAAGETQYFGPGTRLLVL.

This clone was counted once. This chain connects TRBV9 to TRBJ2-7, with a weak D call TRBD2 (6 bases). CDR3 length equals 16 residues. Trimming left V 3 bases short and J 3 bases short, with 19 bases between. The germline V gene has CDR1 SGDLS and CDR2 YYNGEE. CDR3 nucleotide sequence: TGTGCCAGCAGCGCCCAGATGACGGGGGTCCTCTACGAGCAGTACTTC. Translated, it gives CASSAQMTGVLYEQYF.

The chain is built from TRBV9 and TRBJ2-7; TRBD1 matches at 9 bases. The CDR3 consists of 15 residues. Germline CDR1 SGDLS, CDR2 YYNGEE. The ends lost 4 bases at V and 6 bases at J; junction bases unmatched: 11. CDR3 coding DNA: TGTGCCAGCAGCCCATTCCCGGGACAGGGCCCCGAGCAGTACTTC. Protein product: CASSPFPGQGPEQYF.

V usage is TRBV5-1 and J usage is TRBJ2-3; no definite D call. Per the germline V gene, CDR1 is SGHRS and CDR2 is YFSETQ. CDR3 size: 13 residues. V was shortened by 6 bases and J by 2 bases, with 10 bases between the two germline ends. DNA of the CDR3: TGCGCCAGCACCCCAGGATACACAGATACGCAGTATTTT. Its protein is CASTPGYTDTQYF.

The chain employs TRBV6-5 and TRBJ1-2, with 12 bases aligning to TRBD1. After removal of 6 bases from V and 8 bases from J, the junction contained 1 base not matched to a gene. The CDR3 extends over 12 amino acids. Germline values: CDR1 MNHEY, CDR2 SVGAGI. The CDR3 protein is CASRGTGGGYTF. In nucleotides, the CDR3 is TGTGCCAGCAGGGGGACAGGGGGCGGCTACACCTTC.

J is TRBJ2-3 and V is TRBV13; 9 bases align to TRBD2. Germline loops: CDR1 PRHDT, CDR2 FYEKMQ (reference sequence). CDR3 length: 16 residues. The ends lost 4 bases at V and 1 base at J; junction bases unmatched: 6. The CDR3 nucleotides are TGTGCCAGCAGCTCCAGACTAGCGGCCCGCACAGATACGCAGTATTTT. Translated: CASSSRLAARTDTQYF.

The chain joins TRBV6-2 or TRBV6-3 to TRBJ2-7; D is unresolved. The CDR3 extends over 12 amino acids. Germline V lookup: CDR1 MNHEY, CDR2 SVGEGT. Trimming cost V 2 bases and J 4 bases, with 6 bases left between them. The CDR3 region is CASSYNFYEQYF. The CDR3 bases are TGTGCCAGCAGTTACAACTTTTACGAGCAGTACTTC.

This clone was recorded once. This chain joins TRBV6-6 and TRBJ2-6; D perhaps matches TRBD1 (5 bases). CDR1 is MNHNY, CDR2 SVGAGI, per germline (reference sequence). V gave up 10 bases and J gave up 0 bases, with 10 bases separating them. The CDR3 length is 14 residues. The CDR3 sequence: CATGWNSGANVLTF. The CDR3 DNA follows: TGTGCCACAGGGTGGAACTCTGGGGCCAACGTCCTGACTTTC.

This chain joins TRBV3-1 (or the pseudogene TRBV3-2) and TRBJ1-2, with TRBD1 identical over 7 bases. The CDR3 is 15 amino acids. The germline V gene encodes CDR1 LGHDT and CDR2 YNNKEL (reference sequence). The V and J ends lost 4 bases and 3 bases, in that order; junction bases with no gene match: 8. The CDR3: CASSPAATGDYGYTF. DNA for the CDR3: TGTGCCAGCAGCCCCGCCGCAACAGGGGACTATGGCTACACCTTC.

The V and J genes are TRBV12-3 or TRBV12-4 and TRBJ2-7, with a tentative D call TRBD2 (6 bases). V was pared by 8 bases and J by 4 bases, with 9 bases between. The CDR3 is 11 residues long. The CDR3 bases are TGTGCCAGCGGACTATTTTACGAGCAGTACTTC. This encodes CASGLFYEQYF.

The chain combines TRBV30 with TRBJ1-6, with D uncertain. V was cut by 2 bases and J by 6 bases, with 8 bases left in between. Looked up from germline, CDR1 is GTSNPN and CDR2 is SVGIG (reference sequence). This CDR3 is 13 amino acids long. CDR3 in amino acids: CAWSPRSNSPLHF. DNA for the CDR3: TGTGCCTGGAGTCCCAGAAGTAATTCACCCCTCCACTTT.

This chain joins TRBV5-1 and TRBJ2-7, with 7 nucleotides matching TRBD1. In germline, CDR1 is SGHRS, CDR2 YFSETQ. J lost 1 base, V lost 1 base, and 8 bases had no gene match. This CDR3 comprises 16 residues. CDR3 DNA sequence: TGCGCCAGCAGCTTGCCTAACCGGACAGGATCCTACGAGCAGTACTTC. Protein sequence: CASSLPNRTGSYEQYF.

The CDR3 loop reads CASSYSTQYTGELFF. In DNA, the CDR3 is TGTGCCAGCAGTTACTCCACACAGTACACCGGGGAGCTGTTTTTT. This rearrangement joins TRBV6-5 to TRBJ2-2; D unresolved. From germline, CDR1 is MNHEY and CDR2 SVGAGI. Trimming took off 0 bases at V and 3 bases at J, with 8 bases between the two ends. The CDR3 sequence is 15 residues long.

The CDR3 protein is CAIGEGDYGYTF. The CDR3 DNA sequence: TGTGCCATCGGGGAAGGGGACTATGGCTACACCTTC. The chain links TRBV10-3 to TRBJ1-2; a possible D gene is TRBD1 (5 bases). The CDR3 has 12 residues. V was trimmed by 8 bases and J by 3 bases, leaving 10 bases between them. Germline-derived CDR1 and CDR2 are ENHRY and SYGVKD.

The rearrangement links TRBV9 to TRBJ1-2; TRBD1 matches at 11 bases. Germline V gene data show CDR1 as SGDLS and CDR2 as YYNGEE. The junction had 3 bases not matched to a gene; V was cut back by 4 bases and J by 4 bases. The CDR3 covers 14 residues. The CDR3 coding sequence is TGTGCCAGCAGCTCCGGACAGGGGGCCTATGGCTACACCTTC. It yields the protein CASSSGQGAYGYTF.

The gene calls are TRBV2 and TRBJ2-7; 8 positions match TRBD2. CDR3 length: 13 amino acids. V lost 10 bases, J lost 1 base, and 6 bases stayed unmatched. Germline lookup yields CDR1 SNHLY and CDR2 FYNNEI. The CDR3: CATRTGGSYEQYF. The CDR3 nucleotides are TGTGCCACCAGAACGGGGGGGTCCTACGAGCAGTACTTC.

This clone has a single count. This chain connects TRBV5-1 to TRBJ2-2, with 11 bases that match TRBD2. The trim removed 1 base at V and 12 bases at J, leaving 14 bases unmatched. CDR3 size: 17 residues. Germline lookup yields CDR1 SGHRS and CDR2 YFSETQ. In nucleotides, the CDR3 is TGCGCCAGCAGCTTGACTAATAGCGGGGGGGAACCGCCGAAGCTGTTTTTT. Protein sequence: CASSLTNSGGEPPKLFF.

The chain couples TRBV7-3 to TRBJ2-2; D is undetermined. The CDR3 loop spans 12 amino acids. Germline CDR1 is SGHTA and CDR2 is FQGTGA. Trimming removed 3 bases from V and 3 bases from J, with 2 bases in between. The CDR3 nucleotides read TGTGCCAGCAGCTTCTACACCGGGGAGCTGTTTTTT. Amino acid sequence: CASSFYTGELFF.

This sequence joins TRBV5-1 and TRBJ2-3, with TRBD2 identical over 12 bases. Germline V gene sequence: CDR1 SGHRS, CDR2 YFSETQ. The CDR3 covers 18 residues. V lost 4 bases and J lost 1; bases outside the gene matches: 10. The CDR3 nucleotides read TGCGCCAGCAGCCGGACTAGCGGGAAGACTCGGGGCACAGATACGCAGTATTTT. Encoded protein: CASSRTSGKTRGTDTQYF.

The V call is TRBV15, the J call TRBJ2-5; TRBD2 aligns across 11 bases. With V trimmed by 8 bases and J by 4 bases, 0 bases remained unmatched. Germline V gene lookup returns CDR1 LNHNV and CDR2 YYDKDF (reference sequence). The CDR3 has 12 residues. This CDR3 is CATGTSGETQYF. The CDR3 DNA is TGTGCCACCGGGACTAGCGGAGAGACCCAGTACTTC.

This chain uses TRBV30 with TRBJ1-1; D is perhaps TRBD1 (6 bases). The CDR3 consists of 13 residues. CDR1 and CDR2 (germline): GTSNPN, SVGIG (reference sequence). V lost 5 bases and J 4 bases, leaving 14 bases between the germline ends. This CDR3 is CAWATGRPTEAFF. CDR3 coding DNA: TGTGCCTGGGCAACAGGGAGACCCACTGAAGCTTTCTTT.

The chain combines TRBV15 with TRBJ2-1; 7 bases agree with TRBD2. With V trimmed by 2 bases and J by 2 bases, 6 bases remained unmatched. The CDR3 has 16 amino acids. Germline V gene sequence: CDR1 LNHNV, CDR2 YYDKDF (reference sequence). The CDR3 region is CATSRPHGRAYNEQFF. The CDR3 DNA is TGTGCCACCAGCAGACCCCATGGGAGGGCCTACAATGAGCAGTTCTTC.

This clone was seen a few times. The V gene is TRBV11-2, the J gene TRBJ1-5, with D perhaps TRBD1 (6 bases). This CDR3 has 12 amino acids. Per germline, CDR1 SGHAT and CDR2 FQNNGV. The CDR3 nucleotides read TGTGCTCAGGGAGGGGGGGATCAGCCCCAGCATTTT. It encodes CAQGGGDQPQHF.

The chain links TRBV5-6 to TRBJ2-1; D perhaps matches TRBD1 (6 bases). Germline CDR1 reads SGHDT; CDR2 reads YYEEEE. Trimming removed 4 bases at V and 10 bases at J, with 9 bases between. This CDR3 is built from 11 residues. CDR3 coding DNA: TGTGCCAGCAGCACCGACAGGGAGCAGTTCTTC. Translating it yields CASSTDREQFF. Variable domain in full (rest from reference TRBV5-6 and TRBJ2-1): DAGVTQSPTHLIKTRGQQVTLRCSPKSGHDTVSWYQQALGQGPQFIFQYYEEEERQRGNFPDRFSGHQFPNYSSELNVNALLLGDSALYLCASSTDREQFFGPGTRLTVL.